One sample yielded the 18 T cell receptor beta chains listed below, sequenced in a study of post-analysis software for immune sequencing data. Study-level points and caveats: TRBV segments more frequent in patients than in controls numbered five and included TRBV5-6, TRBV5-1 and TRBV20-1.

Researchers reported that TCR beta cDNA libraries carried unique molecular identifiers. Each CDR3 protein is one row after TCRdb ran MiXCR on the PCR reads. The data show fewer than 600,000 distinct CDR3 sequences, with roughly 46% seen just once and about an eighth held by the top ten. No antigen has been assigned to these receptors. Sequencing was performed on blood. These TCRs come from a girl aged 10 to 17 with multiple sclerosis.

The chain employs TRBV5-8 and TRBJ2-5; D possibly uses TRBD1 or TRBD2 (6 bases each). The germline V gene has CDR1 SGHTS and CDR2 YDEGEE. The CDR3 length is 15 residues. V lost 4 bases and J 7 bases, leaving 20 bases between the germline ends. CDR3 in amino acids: CASSLERTAGGTQYF. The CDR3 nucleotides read TGTGCCAGCAGCCTGGAAAGGACAGCCGGGGGGACCCAGTACTTC. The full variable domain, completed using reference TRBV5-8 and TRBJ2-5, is EAGVTQSPTHLIKTRGQQATLRCSPISGHTSVYWYQQALGLGLQFLLWYDEGEERNRGNFPPRFSGRQFPNYSSELNVNALELEDSALYLCASSLERTAGGTQYFGPGTRLLVL.

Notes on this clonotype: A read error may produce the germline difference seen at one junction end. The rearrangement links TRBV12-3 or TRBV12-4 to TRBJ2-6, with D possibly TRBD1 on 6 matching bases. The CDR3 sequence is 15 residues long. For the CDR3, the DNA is TGTGCCAGCAACGTAAGGGGGTCTGGCGCCAACGTCCTGACTTTC. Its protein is CASNVRGSGANVLTF.

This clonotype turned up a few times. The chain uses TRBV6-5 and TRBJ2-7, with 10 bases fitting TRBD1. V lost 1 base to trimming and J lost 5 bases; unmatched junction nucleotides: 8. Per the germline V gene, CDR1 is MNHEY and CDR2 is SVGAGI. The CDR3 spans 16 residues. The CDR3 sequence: CASSYLPGDRGHEQYF. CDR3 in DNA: TGTGCCAGCAGTTACTTGCCCGGGGACAGGGGCCACGAGCAGTACTTC.

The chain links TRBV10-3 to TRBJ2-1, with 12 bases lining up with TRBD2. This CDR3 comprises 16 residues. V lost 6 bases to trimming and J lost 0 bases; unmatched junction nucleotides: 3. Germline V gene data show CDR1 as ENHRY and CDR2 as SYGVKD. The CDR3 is CAISLTSGSSYNEQFF. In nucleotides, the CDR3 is TGTGCCATCAGCCTGACTAGCGGGAGCTCCTACAATGAGCAGTTCTTC.

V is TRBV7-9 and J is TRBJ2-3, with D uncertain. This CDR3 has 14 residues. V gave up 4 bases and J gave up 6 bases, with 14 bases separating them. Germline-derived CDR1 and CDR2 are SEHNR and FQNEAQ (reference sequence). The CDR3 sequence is CASSSHLGLDTQYF. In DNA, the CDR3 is TGTGCCAGCAGCTCCCATCTGGGGTTGGATACGCAGTATTTT.

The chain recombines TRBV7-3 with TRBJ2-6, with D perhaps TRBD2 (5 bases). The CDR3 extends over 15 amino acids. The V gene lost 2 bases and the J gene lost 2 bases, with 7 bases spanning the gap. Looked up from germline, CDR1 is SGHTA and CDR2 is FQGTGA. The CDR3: CASSLVGTGANVLTF. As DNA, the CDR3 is TGTGCCAGCAGCTTAGTCGGGACTGGGGCCAACGTCCTGACTTTC. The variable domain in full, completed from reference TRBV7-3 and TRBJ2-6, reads GAGVSQTPSNKVTEKGKYVELRCDPISGHTALYWYRQSLGQGPEFLIYFQGTGAADDSGLPNDRFFAVRPEGSVSTLKIQRTERGDSAVYLCASSLVGTGANVLTFGAGSRLTVL.

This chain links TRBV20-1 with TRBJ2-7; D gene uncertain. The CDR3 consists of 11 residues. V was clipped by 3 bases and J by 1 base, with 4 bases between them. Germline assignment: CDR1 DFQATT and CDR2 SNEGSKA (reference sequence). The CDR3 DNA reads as TGCAGTGCTAGGGGATCCTACGAGCAGTACTTC. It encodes CSARGSYEQYF.

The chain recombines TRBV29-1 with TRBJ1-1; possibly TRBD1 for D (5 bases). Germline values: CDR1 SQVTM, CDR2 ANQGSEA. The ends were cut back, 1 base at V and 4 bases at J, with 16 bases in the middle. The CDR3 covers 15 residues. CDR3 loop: CSVEGGEASGTEAFF. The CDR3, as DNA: TGCAGCGTTGAAGGAGGGGAGGCTTCCGGCACTGAAGCTTTCTTT.

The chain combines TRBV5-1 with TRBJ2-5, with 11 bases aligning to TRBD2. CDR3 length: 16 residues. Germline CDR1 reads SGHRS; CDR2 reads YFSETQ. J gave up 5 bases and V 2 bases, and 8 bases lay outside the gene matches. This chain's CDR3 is CASSFVLAGEGETQYF. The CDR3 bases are TGCGCCAGCAGCTTCGTACTAGCGGGAGAGGGGGAGACCCAGTACTTC.

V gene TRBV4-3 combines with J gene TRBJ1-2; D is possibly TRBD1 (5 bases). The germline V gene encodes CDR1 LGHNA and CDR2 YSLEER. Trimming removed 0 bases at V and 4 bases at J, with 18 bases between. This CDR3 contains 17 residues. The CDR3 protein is CASSQEYFSDSPYGYTF. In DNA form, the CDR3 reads TGCGCCAGCAGCCAAGAATATTTTAGCGACAGCCCCTATGGCTACACCTTC.

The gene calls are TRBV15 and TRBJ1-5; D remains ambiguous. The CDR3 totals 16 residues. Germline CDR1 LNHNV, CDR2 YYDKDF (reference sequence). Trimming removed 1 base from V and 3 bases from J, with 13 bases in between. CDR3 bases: TGTGCCACCAGCAGAGGTAGGGCTCGAGACAATCAGCCCCAGCATTTT. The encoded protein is CATSRGRARDNQPQHF.

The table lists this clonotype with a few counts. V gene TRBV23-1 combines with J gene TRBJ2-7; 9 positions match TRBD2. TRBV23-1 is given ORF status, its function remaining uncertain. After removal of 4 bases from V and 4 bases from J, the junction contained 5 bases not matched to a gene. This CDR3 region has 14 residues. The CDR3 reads CASSPSGRRYEQYF. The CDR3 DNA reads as TGCGCCAGCAGTCCGAGCGGGAGGCGGTACGAGCAGTACTTC.

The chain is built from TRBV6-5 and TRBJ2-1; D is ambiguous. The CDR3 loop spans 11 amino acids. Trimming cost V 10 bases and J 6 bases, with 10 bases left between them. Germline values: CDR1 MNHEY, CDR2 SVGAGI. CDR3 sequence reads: CATKGGNEQFF. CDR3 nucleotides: TGTGCCACCAAGGGCGGCAATGAGCAGTTCTTC.

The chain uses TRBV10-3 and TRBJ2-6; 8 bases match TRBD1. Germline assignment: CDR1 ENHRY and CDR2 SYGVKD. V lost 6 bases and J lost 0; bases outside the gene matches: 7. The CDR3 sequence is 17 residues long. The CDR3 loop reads CAISVRQGASGANVLTF. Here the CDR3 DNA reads TGTGCCATCAGCGTCCGGCAGGGGGCCTCTGGGGCCAACGTCCTGACTTTC.

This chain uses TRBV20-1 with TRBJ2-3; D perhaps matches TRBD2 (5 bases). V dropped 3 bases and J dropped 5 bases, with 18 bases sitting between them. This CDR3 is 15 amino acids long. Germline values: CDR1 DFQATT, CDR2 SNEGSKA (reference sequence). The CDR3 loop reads CSASLGSTRVDTQYF. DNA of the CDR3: TGCAGTGCTAGCCTTGGGAGTACCCGGGTAGATACGCAGTATTTT.

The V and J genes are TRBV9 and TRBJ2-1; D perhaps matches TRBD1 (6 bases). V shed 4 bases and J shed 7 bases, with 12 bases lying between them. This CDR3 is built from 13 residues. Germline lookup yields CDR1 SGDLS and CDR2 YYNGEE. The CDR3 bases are TGTGCCAGCAGCACTCTACAGGGTAATGAGCAGTTCTTC. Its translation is CASSTLQGNEQFF.

CDR3 bases: TGTGCCAGCAGCTTCTCGTTCGGGGGTATATCCCAAGAGACCCAGTACTTC. It specifies CASSFSFGGISQETQYF. The chain has TRBV7-6 and TRBJ2-5, with D maybe TRBD2 (6 bases). V was shortened by 3 bases and J by 1 base, with 18 bases between the two germline ends. This CDR3 contains 17 residues. Germline CDR1 is SGHVS and CDR2 is FNYEAQ.

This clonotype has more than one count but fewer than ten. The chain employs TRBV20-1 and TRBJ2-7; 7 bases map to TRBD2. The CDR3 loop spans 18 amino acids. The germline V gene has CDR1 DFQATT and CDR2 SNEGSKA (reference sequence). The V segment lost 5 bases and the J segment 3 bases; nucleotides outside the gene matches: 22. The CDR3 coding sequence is TGCAGTGCTGACGGCAGCCTGCTAGCGGCCCCGACCCTCTACGAGCAGTACTTC. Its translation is CSADGSLLAAPTLYEQYF.